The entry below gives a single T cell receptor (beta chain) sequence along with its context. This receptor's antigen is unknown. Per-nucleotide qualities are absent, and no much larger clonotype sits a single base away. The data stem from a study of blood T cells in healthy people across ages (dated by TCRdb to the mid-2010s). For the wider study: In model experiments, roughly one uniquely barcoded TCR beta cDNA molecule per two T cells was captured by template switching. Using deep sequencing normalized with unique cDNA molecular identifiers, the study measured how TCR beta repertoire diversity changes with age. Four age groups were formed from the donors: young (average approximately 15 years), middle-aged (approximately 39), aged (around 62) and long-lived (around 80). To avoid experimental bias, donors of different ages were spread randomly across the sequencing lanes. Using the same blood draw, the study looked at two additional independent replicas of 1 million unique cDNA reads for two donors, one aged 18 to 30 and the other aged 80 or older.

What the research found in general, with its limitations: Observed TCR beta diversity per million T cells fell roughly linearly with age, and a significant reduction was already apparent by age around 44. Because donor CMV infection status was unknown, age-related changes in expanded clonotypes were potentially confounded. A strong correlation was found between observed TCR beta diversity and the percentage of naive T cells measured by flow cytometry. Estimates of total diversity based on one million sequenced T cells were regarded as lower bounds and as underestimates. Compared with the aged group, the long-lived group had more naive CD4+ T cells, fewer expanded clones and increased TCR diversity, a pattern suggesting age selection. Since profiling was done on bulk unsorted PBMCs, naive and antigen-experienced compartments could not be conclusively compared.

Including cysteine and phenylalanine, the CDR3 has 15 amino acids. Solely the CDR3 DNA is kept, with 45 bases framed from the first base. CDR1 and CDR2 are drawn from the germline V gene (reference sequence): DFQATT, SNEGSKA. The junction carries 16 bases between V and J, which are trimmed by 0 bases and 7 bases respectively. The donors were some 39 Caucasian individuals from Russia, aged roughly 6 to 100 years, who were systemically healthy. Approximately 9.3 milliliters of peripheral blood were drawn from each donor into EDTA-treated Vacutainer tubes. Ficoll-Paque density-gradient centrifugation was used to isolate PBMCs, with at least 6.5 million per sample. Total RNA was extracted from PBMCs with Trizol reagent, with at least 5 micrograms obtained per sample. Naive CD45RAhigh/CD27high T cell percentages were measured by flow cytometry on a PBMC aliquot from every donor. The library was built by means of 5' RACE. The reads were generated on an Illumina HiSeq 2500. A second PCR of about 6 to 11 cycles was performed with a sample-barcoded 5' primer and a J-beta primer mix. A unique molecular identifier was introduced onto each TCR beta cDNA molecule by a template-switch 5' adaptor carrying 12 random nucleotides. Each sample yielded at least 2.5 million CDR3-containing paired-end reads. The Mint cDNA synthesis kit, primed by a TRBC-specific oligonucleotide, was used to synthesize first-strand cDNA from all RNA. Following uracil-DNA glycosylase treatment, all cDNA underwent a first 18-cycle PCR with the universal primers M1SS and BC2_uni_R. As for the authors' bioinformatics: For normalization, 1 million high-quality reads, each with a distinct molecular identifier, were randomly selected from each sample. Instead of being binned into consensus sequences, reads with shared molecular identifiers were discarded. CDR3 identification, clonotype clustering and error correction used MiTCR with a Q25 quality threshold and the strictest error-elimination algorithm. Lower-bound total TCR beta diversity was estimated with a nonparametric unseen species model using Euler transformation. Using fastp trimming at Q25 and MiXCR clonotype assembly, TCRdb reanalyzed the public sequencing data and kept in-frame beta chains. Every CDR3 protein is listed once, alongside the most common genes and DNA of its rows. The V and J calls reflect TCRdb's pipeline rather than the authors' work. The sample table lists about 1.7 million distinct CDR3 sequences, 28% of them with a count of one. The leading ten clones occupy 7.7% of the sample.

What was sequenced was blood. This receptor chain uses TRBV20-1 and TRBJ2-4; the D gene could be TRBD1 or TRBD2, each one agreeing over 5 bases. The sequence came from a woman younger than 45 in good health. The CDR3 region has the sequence CSAREGPGRRNIQYF. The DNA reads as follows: TGCAGTGCTAGAGAAGGACCGGGGCGACGGAACATTCAGTACTTC.